These T cell receptor beta chains were read from a single sample in a study of OX40 agonist ivuxolimab in advanced cancers. The method was immunoSEQ multiplex PCR; TCRdb's version includes in-frame clones alone and lacks a portion of them. This sample has more than 70,000 clones, with 75% to 90% found just once. The specimen was CD4+ or CD8+ T cells sorted from blood, collected in a trial of the OX40 agonist ivuxolimab. These receptors all stem from an adult with an advanced solid tumor such as melanoma, head and neck, liver or kidney cancer. The CDR3 runs from the conserved cysteine through the conserved F or W. The D gene is left open where the match is weak. Where a row states a size, it is once, few, many or the class of an expanded clone; other rows omit it.

j_call clone_size v_call d_call cdr3_nt cdr3_aa
TRBJ1-1 NA TRBV10-3 TRBD1 TGTGCCACAGTATCAGGGGGCGCCGACGACACTGAAGCTTTCTTT CATVSGGADDTEAFF
TRBJ1-2 NA TRBV6-5 TRBD1 TGTGCCAGCAGTTACCTGGGACAGGTCTATGGCTACACCTTC CASSYLGQVYGYTF
TRBJ1-5 NA TRBV18 NA TGTGCCAGCTTGCAAAATAGCAATCAGCCCCAGCATTTT CASLQNSNQPQHF
TRBJ1-2 NA TRBV7-2 TRBD1 TGTGCCAGCAGCCCCGGGACAGGGCGTGGCTACACCTTC CASSPGTGRGYTF
TRBJ1-4 once TRBV7-9 TRBD1 TGTGCCAGCAGCACATACAGGGGGCGAGGTAATGAAAAACTGTTTTTT CASSTYRGRGNEKLFF
TRBJ2-7 NA TRBV5-5 NA TGTGCCAGCAGCCCCCGGGATGGGGGGTTCCTCTACGAGCAGTACTTC CASSPRDGGFLYEQYF
TRBJ2-1 NA TRBV6-5 NA TGTGCCAGCAGGCGGCGGGACCGAGAGCAGTTCTTC CASRRRDREQFF
TRBJ2-1 NA TRBV28 NA TGTGCCAGCACCGAGGGGGGGCATGAGCAGTTCTTC CASTEGGHEQFF
TRBJ1-1 once TRBV19 NA TGTGCCAGTAGTATCCAGGGATACAACACTGAAGCTTTCTTT CASSIQGYNTEAFF
TRBJ2-3 NA TRBV9 NA TGTGCCAGCAGCGTCTCCCCCTCCGCTGGCACAGATACGCAGTATTTT CASSVSPSAGTDTQYF
TRBJ1-2 NA TRBV6-5 NA TGTGCCAGCAGTAGGGGGGGTAATGGCTACACCTTC CASSRGGNGYTF
TRBJ2-6 NA TRBV19 TRBD1 TGTGCCAGTAGTAGGGACAGGTCCGGGGCCAACGTCCTGACTTTC CASSRDRSGANVLTF
TRBJ1-5 NA TRBV10-2 TRBD1 TGCGCCACCGTTGACAGGGGGCGAGGTCAGCCCCAGCATTTT CATVDRGRGQPQHF
TRBJ2-1 NA TRBV29-1 NA TGCAGCGCTCGACAGTTCGATGAGCAGTTCTTC CSARQFDEQFF
TRBJ1-1 NA TRBV27 NA TGTGCCAGCAGTCCCCGAGGCAGATACACTGAAGCTTTCTTT CASSPRGRYTEAFF
TRBJ2-7 NA TRBV4-2 TRBD2 TGTGCCAGCAGCTTGACTAGCGGGGCCCTTCAAGACGAGCAGTACTTC CASSLTSGALQDEQYF
TRBJ2-7 NA TRBV19 NA TGTGCCAGTAGTCTTCAGGCCGGGACGGCAGGCCACGAGCAGTACTTC CASSLQAGTAGHEQYF
TRBJ2-2 NA TRBV5-4 NA TGTGCCAGCAGCCCGTCATGGACTCACACCGGGGAGCTGTTTTTT CASSPSWTHTGELFF
TRBJ2-2 NA TRBV5-4 NA TGTGCCAGCAGCTTGGGGGTCGGGGAGCTGTTTTTT CASSLGVGELFF
TRBJ1-6 NA TRBV20-1 NA TGCAGTGCTAGGGGGAATTCACCCCTCCACTTT CSARGNSPLHF
TRBJ2-3 NA TRBV27 NA TGTGCCAGCAGTTTATGGGGGTCCACAGATACGCAGTATTTT CASSLWGSTDTQYF
TRBJ2-3 NA TRBV10-3 TRBD2 TGTGCCATCGGGACTAGCGGTGCCACAGATACGCAGTATTTT CAIGTSGATDTQYF
TRBJ2-3 NA TRBV6-5 NA TGTGCCAGCAGTAGGGGCACAGATACGCAGTATTTT CASSRGTDTQYF
TRBJ1-1 NA TRBV2 TRBD1 TGTGCCAGCACTGCGACAGGGCGCACTGAAGCTTTCTTT CASTATGRTEAFF
TRBJ2-7 NA TRBV28 NA TGTGCCAGCAGCCAGGAGGCTGCTGGGAGCTCCTACGAGCAGTACTTC CASSQEAAGSSYEQYF
TRBJ1-6 NA TRBV5-4 TRBD1 TGTGCCAGCAGCTCTCCGGGACAGGGGGCGCGAACCCTCCACTTT CASSSPGQGARTLHF
TRBJ2-7 NA TRBV7-2 TRBD2 TGTGCCAGCAGTAAGCCCCTCCGGGAGGCGGGGGGCGAGCAGTACTTC CASSKPLREAGGEQYF
TRBJ2-2 NA TRBV5-1 TRBD2 TGCGCCAGCGGCCTGGGACTAGCCCCCGGGGAGCTGTTTTTT CASGLGLAPGELFF
TRBJ2-7 NA TRBV2 TRBD1 TGTGCCAGCATGAGGACAGGGGCCCCTAGCTCCTACGAGCAGTACTTC CASMRTGAPSSYEQYF
TRBJ2-2 NA TRBV4-2 NA TGTGCCAGCAGCCACCGGGCGAGAGAGAGTCACCGGGAGCTGTTTTTT CASSHRARESHRELFF
TRBJ2-7 once TRBV10-1 TRBD1 TGCGCCAGCAGTGATCCGGGACAGTCCTACGAGCAGTACTTC CASSDPGQSYEQYF
TRBJ1-1 NA TRBV21-1 NA TGTGCCAGCAGCACCCCCCCGGGGAACACTGAAGCTTTCTTT CASSTPPGNTEAFF
TRBJ2-1 NA TRBV10-3 TRBD2 TGTGCCATCAGTGAGTCTAAGGCGGGAGGGGTTGGTGAGCAGTTCTTC CAISESKAGGVGEQFF
TRBJ1-4 NA TRBV28 TRBD1 TGTGCCAGCAGAACCGGACAGGGCAATGAAAAACTGTTTTTT CASRTGQGNEKLFF
TRBJ1-1 NA TRBV6-5 NA TGTGCCAGCAGTTACTCTATAAACACGAACACTGAAGCTTTCTTT CASSYSINTNTEAFF
TRBJ2-5 NA TRBV6-1 NA TGTGCCAGCAGTGTGGGACAACAAGAGACCCAGTACTTC CASSVGQQETQYF
TRBJ2-5 NA TRBV5-1 NA TGCGCCAGCAGCCTCTCAGAAGAGACCCAGTACTTC CASSLSEETQYF
TRBJ1-5 NA TRBV28 NA TGTGCCAGCGCTCCCCCCAGTGACAATCAGCCCCAGCATTTT CASAPPSDNQPQHF
TRBJ2-7 once TRBV28 NA TGTGCCAGCAGTTCCCCCCGCGCAGGGGGGGTAGACGAGCAGTACTTC CASSSPRAGGVDEQYF
TRBJ2-1 few TRBV28 TRBD2 TGTGCCAGCCACGAGGGGGGGACTAGCACCTACAATGAGCAGTTCTTC CASHEGGTSTYNEQFF
TRBJ1-3 NA TRBV28 TRBD1 TGTGCCAGCAGTTTATTTGGCAGGGGGCTAGGAAACACCATATATTTT CASSLFGRGLGNTIYF
TRBJ2-7 NA TRBV2 TRBD2 TGTGCCAGCAGTGGGAGTAGCGGGAGATCCTACGAGCAGTACTTC CASSGSSGRSYEQYF
TRBJ1-1 NA TRBV6-5 NA TGTGCCAGCAGCCCTGGTTTGGTGAACACTGAAGCTTTCTTT CASSPGLVNTEAFF
TRBJ2-5 NA TRBV5-1 TRBD2 TGCGCCAGCAGCCCCCGGACTAGCGGGGGGGCCGCAGAGACCCAGTACTTC CASSPRTSGGAAETQYF
TRBJ2-5 NA TRBV7-2 NA TGTGCCAGCAGCTTATTCTCAGGCGAGACCCAGTACTTC CASSLFSGETQYF
TRBJ1-6 NA TRBV7-8 TRBD1 TGTGCCAGCAGCTTACAGGGGGCATGGAATTCACCCCTCCACTTT CASSLQGAWNSPLHF
TRBJ2-7 NA TRBV5-5 TRBD1 TGTGCCAGCAGCTCCGGGACAGTTGCCTACGAGCAGTACTTC CASSSGTVAYEQYF
TRBJ2-7 NA TRBV19 TRBD1 TGTGCCAGTAGTATAAGGGGGCAGCCCTACGAGCAGTACTTC CASSIRGQPYEQYF
TRBJ1-3 NA TRBV5-1 NA TGCGCCAGCAGCTTGGGACCTGGAAACACCATATATTTT CASSLGPGNTIYF
TRBJ1-4 once TRBV19 TRBD1 TGTGCCAGTAGTACCCTCCACAGGGGGATTTATGAAAAACTGTTTTTT CASSTLHRGIYEKLFF
TRBJ2-7 once TRBV7-6 TRBD2 TGTGCCAGCAGCTTAGTAGGACTAGCGGGGGGGCCTTTGTCCGAGCAGTACTTC CASSLVGLAGGPLSEQYF
TRBJ2-3 NA TRBV6-5 TRBD2 TGTGCCAGCACTAAACGGGGGGGGGATACGCAGTATTTT CASTKRGGDTQYF
TRBJ2-3 NA TRBV19 NA TGTGCCAGTAGTAGGACGGGGCCGTCTGGGCAGGGCCTCACAGATACGCAGTATTTT CASSRTGPSGQGLTDTQYF
TRBJ1-3 NA TRBV4-1 NA TGCGCCAGCAGCCTCATCTCCTCCGGGGGGCTAGGTGGAAACACCATATATTTT CASSLISSGGLGGNTIYF
TRBJ2-5 NA TRBV5-5 TRBD1 TGTGCCAGCGGAGGAGGTGGAGGACAGGAATTTGGCGCTGGGCAGTACTTC CASGGGGGQEFGAGQYF
TRBJ2-7 NA TRBV6-6 NA TGTGCCAGCAGTTACTACGGACAGCCTTACGAGCAGTACTTC CASSYYGQPYEQYF
TRBJ2-1 once TRBV19 NA TGTGCCAGCCGGGACCAGTCAAACTCCTACAATGAGCAGTTCTTC CASRDQSNSYNEQFF